This TCR beta chain originates from a study of T cells in localized non-small cell lung cancer. Points from the study as a whole: Elevated circulating T cell density in blood was associated with longer overall survival. Appearing in adjacent lung were a median roughly 59 of the top 100 tumor clones. Of the tissues analyzed, uninvolved adjacent lung showed maximal T cell clonality, greater than tumor.

This clone was picked up a small number of times. Its target is unknown. The length of the CDR3 is 15 residues. V was pared by 5 bases and J by 0 bases, with 13 bases between. Germline CDR1 reads LNHDA; CDR2 reads SQIVND (reference sequence). Profiled with immunoSEQ multiplex PCR; TCRdb holds only in-frame clones, not every one. The table records 40,000 to 55,000 clones, around 86% of them present only once. The chain carries TRBV19 and TRBJ1-1, with D possibly TRBD1 on 5 matching bases. The sequence was collected from a man aged 35 to 70 with stage III lung adenocarcinoma. The specimen comprised peripheral blood mononuclear cells, sampled before any cancer treatment. Written as DNA, the CDR3 is TGTGCCAGTAGTGTATGGGGCAACATGAACACTGAAGCTTTCTTT. Translated, it gives CASSVWGNMNTEAFF.